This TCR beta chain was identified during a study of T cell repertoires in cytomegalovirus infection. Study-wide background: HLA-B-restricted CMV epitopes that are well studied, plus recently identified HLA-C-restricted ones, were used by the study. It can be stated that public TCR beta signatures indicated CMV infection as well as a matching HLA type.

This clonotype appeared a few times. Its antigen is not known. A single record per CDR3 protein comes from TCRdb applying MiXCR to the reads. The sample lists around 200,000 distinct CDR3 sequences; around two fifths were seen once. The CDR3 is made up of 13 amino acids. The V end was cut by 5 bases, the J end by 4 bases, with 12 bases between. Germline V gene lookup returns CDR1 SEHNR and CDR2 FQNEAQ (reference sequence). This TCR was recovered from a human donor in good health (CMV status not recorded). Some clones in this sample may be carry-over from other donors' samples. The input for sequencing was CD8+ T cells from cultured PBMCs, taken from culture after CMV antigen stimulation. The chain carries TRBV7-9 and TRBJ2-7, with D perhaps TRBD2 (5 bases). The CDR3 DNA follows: TGTGCCAGCAGCGCGCCGAGGAGGTACGAGCAGTACTTC. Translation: CASSAPRRYEQYF.